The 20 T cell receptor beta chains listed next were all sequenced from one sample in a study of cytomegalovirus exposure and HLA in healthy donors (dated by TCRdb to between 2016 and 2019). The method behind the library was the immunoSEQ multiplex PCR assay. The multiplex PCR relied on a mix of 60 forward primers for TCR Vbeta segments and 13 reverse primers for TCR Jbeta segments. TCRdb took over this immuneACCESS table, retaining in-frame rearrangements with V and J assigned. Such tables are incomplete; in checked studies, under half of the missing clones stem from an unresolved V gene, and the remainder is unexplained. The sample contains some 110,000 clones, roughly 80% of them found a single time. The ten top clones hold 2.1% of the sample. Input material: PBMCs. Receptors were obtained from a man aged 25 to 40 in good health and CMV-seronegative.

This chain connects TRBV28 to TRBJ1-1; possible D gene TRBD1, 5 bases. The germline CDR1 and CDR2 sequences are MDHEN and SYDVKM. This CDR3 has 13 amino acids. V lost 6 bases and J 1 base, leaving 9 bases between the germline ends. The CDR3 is CASRRQGNTEAFF. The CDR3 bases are TGTGCCAGCAGAAGGCAGGGGAACACTGAAGCTTTCTTT. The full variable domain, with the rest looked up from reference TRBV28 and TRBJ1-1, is DVKVTQSSRYLVKRTGEKVFLECVQDMDHENMFWYRQDPGLGLRLIYFSYDVKMKEKGDIPEGYSVSREKKERFSLILESASTNQTSMYLCASRRQGNTEAFFGQGTRLTVV.

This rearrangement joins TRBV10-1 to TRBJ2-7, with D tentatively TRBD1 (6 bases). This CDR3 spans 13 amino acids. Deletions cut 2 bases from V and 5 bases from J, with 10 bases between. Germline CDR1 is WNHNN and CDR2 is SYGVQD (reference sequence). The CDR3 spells CASSEGGENEQYF. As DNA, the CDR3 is TGCGCCAGCAGTGAGGGGGGCGAGAACGAGCAGTACTTC.

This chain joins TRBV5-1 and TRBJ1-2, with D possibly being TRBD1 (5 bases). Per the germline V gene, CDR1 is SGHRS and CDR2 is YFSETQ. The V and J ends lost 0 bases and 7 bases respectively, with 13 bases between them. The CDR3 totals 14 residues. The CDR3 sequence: CASSLAGREAGYTF. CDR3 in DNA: TGCGCCAGCAGCTTGGCCGGCAGGGAGGCTGGCTACACCTTC.

The CDR3 coding sequence is TGTGCCAGCAGCTTCAGGACAGGGCCCATAACGGGTAATGAAAAACTGTTTTTT. It is translated as CASSFRTGPITGNEKLFF. This chain links TRBV7-8 with TRBJ1-4; 8 nucleotides match TRBD1. CDR1 is SGHVS, CDR2 FQNEAQ, per germline. CDR3 length: 18 amino acids. Trimming removed 3 bases from V and 4 bases from J; junction bases left unmatched: 13.

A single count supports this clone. CDR3 bases: TGTGCCAGCAGCTTAAAGTCAGGATTCGAGCAGTACTTC. Its translation: CASSLKSGFEQYF. The V and J genes are TRBV11-3 and TRBJ2-7; D gene unclear. This CDR3 has 13 residues. Trimming stripped 2 bases from V and 6 bases from J, with 11 bases between. The germline V gene has CDR1 SGHNT and CDR2 YENEEA.

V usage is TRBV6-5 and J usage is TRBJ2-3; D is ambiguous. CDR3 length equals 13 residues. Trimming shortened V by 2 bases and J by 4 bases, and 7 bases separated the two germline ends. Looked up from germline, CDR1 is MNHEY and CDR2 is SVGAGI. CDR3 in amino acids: CASSYPPSDTQYF. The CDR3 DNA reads TGTGCCAGCAGTTACCCTCCTTCAGATACGCAGTATTTT.

The CDR3 is CATSREGASNQPQHF. The CDR3 DNA is TGTGCCACCAGCAGAGAGGGGGCTAGCAATCAGCCCCAGCATTTT. V and J are TRBV15 and TRBJ1-5; maybe TRBD1 (6 bases). CDR1 LNHNV and CDR2 YYDKDF come from the germline V gene (reference sequence). Trimming shortened V by 0 bases and J by 0 bases, and 6 bases separated the two germline ends. The CDR3 is 15 amino acids.

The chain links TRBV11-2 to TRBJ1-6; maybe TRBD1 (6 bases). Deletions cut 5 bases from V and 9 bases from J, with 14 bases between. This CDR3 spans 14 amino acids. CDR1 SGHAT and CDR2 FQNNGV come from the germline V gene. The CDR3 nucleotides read TGTGCCAGCAGCCCGCCGACAGGCCGTTCACCCCTCCACTTT. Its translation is CASSPPTGRSPLHF. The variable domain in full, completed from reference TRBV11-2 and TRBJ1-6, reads EAGVAQSPRYKIIEKRQSVAFWCNPISGHATLYWYQQILGQGPKLLIQFQNNGVVDDSQLPKDRFSAERLKGVDSTLKIQPAKLEDSAVYLCASSPPTGRSPLHFGNGTRLTVT.

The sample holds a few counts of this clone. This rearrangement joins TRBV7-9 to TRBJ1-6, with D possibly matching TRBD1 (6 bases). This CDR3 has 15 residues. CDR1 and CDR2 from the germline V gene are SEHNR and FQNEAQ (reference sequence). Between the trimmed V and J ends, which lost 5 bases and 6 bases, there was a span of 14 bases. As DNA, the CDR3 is TGTGCCAGCAGCAGGCTGGGGGCGAGTAATTCACCCCTCCACTTT. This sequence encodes CASSRLGASNSPLHF.

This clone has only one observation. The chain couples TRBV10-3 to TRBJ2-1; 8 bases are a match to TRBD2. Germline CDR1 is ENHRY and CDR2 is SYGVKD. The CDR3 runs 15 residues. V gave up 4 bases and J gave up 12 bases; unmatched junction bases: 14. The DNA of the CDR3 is TGTGCCATCAGTGGGGGCTCGGGGGGGGGTGAAAGGCAGTTCTTC. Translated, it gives CAISGGSGGGERQFF.

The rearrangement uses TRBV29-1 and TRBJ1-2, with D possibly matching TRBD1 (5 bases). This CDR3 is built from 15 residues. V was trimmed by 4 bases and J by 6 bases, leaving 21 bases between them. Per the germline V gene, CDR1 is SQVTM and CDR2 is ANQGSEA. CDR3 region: CSVVVIPGPRDGYTF. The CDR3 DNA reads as TGCAGCGTTGTCGTCATCCCAGGGCCCAGGGATGGCTACACCTTC.

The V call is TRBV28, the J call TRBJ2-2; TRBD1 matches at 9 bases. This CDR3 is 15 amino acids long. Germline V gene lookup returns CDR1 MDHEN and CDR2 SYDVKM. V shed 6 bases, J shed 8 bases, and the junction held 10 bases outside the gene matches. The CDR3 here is CASRHPDRGLGELFF. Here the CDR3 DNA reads TGTGCCAGCAGGCACCCGGACAGGGGCCTAGGGGAGCTGTTTTTT.

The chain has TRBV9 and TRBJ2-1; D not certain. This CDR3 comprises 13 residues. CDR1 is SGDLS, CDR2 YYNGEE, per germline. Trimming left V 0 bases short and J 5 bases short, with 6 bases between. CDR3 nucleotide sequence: TGTGCCAGCAGCGTAGGCAGTAACAATGAGCAGTTCTTC. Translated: CASSVGSNNEQFF.

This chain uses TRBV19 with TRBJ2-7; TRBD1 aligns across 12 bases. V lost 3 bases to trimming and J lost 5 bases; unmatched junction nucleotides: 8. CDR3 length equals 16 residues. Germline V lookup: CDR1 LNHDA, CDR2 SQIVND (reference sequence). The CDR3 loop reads CASSMLPGQGAHEQYF. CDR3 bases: TGTGCCAGTAGTATGCTCCCGGGACAGGGGGCCCACGAGCAGTACTTC.

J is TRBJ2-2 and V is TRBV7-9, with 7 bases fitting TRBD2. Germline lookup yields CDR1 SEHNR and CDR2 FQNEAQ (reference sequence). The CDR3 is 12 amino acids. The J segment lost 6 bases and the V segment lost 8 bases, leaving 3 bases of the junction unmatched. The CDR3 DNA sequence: TGTGCCAGCGGAGGGAGGGCCGGGGAGCTGTTTTTT. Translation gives CASGGRAGELFF. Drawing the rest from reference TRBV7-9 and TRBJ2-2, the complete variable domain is DTGVSQNPRHKITKRGQNVTFRCDPISEHNRLYWYRQTLGQGPEFLTYFQNEAQLEKSRLLSDRFSAERPKGSFSTLEIQRTEQGDSAMYLCASGGRAGELFFGEGSRLTVL.

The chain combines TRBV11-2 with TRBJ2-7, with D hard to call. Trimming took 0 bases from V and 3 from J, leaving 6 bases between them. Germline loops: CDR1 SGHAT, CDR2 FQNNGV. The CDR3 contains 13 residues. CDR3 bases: TGTGCCAGCAGCTTAGATACTGACTACGAGCAGTACTTC. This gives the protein CASSLDTDYEQYF.

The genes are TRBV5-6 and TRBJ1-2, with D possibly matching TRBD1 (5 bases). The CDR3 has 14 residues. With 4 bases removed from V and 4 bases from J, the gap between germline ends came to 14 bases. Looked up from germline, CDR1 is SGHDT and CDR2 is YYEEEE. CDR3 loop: CASSPNLDSYGYTF. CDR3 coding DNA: TGTGCCAGCAGCCCAAATTTAGACAGCTATGGCTACACCTTC.

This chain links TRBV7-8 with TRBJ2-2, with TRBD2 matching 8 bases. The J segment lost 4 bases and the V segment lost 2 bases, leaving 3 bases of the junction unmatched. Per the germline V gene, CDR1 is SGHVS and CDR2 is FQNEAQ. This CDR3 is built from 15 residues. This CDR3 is CASSLRGGTTGELFF. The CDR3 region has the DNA TGTGCCAGCAGCTTACGGGGGGGGACCACCGGGGAGCTGTTTTTT.

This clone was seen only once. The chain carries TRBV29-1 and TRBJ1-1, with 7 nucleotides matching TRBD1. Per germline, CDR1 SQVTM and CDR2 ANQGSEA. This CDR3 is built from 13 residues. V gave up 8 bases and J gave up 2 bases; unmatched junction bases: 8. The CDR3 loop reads CSSRTGPNTEAFF. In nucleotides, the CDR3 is TGCAGCTCCCGGACAGGTCCTAACACTGAAGCTTTCTTT.

CDR3 amino acids: CASSFFRGMNTEAFF. The CDR3 DNA sequence: TGTGCCAGCAGTTTTTTTAGGGGGATGAACACTGAAGCTTTCTTT. The chain links TRBV28 to TRBJ1-1; D possibly corresponds to TRBD1 (6 bases). The V and J ends lost 3 bases and 0 bases respectively, with 11 bases between them. CDR1 is MDHEN, CDR2 SYDVKM, per germline. The CDR3 is 15 amino acids.